This record covers a single TCR beta chain. TCRdb re-called the 5' RACE reads; every CDR3 protein appears as one record, without DNA. The table lists about 370,000 distinct CDR3 sequences, with approximately 11% in the top ten. The CDR3 contains 16 residues. Germline CDR1 and CDR2: MNHEY and SVGAGI. This sample stems from a study of T cells expressing NK-cell markers. Study at large: Cells sorted as CD3+CD56+NKG2C+, CD3+CD56+NKG2C- and CD3+CD56-NKG2C+ T cells supplied the TCR beta repertoires.

J is TRBJ2-2 and V is TRBV6-5; lacking DNA, the TRBD2 call made by TCRdb goes unchecked. Material: blood T cells: a sorted CD56 or NKG2C T cell subset, CD4+ or CD8+ T cells, or bulk PBMC T cells (not recorded which). This clonotype was sampled from a woman in her forties or fifties in good health. Here the CDR3 reads CASSRLAGAGTGELFF.